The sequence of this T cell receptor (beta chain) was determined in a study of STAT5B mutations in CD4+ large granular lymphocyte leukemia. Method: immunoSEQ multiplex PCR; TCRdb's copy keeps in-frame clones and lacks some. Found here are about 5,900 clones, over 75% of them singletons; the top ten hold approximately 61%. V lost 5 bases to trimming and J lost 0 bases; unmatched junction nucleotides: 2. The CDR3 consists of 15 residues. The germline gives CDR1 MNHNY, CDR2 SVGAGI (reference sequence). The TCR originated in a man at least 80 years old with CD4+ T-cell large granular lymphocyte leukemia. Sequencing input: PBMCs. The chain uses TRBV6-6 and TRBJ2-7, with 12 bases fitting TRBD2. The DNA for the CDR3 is TGTGCCAGCAGTCGACTAGCGGGGGTCTCCTACGAGCAGTACTTC. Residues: CASSRLAGVSYEQYF.